This T cell receptor beta chain derives from a study of blood T cell repertoires in COVID-19. Study at large: There were acute and convalescent COVID-19 samples, and they came from the United States, Italy and Spain. T cells, B-cell-depleted T cells, or PBMCs supplied cDNA or gDNA.

The CDR3 runs 14 residues. The germline gives CDR1 LGHNT, CDR2 FRNRAP. V trimming: 6 bases; J trimming: 0 bases; junction bases outside the gene matches: 3. The count of this clone is one. This table comes from immunoSEQ multiplex PCR, and its TCRdb copy is limited to in-frame clones, with some not included. The sample has some 300,000 clones, around 88% seen once. The rearrangement links TRBV12-5 to TRBJ2-3, with TRBD1 matching 7 bases. Specimen: peripheral blood. This TCR derives from a woman in her 30s who had recovered from COVID-19. Here the CDR3 DNA reads TGTGCTAGTGGAGGGGACAGTAGCACAGATACGCAGTATTTT. It encodes CASGGDSSTDTQYF.